This record concerns one T cell receptor (beta chain) sequence. This record belongs to a study of blood T cell repertoires in COVID-19. For the study at large: In each case, the material was cDNA or gDNA derived from T cells, B-cell-depleted T cells, or PBMCs.

Trimming removed 4 bases from V and 3 bases from J; junction bases left unmatched: 6. The CDR3 totals 15 residues. CDR1 SGHNT and CDR2 YYREEE come from the germline V gene (reference sequence). The authors' processing: Using reference gene primer amplification, nucleated cell counts were estimated. Sequencing was performed with immunoSEQ multiplex PCR; in TCRdb, only in-frame clones are kept and a portion is missing. The D gene and trimming were derived from the DNA, and the V and J assignments and clone size from that table. The sample holds roughly 190,000 clones, 82% seen once. The TCR comes from a woman aged 55 to 70 with COVID-19, enrolled during active disease. This chain connects TRBV5-4 to TRBJ2-1; TRBD2 matches 8 bases. The sequenced sample consisted of peripheral blood. The CDR3 nucleotides are TGTGCCAGCAGCCTGGAGGGGACTAGCTACAATGAGCAGTTCTTC. As protein: CASSLEGTSYNEQFF.